This TCR beta chain was obtained from a study of T cells after yellow fever vaccination. As TCR cDNA was made by 5'RACE template switching, a universal primer site and UMIs were added. TCRdb re-derived calls from the 5' RACE reads in MiXCR, one entry per CDR3 protein. The repertoire holds 20,000 to 30,000 distinct CDR3 sequences, less than 7% seen once, with 12% in the top ten. The CDR3 sequence is 14 residues long. Germline V lookup: CDR1 DFQATT, CDR2 SNEGSKA (reference sequence). The ends lost 6 bases at V and 0 bases at J; junction bases unmatched: 4. This clonotype was seen at least ten times. The chain recombines TRBV20-1 with TRBJ2-4; 8 bases align to TRBD1. This sample comprised PBMCs, either bulk or a sorted T-cell subset (CD4+, CD8+, memory, or dextramer-sorted; not recorded which), obtained 15 days after the yellow fever booster vaccination. The sequence came from a man aged 25-40 years who received the YFV17D yellow fever vaccine. CDR3 in amino acids: CSAPDRGAKNIQYF. The DNA of the CDR3 is TGCAGTGCCCCAGACAGGGGAGCCAAAAACATTCAGTACTTC.